The present T cell receptor (beta chain) was sequenced within a study of lymphopenia after photon versus proton radiotherapy. Germline CDR1 WNHNN, CDR2 SYGVQD (reference sequence). V lost 4 bases to trimming and J lost 5 bases; unmatched junction nucleotides: 8. This CDR3 has 14 residues. Assay used: immunoSEQ multiplex PCR; TCRdb lists only in-frame clones, some missing. Among 150,000 to 200,000 clones listed, approximately 90% were seen once. A word on this clone: What it recognizes is unknown.

Broader study findings: After lymphocyte nadir, photon-treated repertoires showed oligoclonal expansion, especially CD8+ Temra. Authors raise, but do not show, better survival with proton therapy. A bigger post-nadir fall in TCR diversity correlated inversely with survival time in deceased patients. Relative stability marked proton patients; photon patients lost diversity and naive cells.

Sequencing used peripheral blood, obtained from a patient treated with photon-based radiotherapy. The clonotype comes from a man aged 50 to 60 with gastric cancer. The chain couples TRBV10-1 to TRBJ2-7, with TRBD1 matching over 7 bases. The CDR3 bases are TGCGCCAGCAGTGGCTACAGGGGTTCGGACGAGCAGTACTTC. This translates into CASSGYRGSDEQYF.